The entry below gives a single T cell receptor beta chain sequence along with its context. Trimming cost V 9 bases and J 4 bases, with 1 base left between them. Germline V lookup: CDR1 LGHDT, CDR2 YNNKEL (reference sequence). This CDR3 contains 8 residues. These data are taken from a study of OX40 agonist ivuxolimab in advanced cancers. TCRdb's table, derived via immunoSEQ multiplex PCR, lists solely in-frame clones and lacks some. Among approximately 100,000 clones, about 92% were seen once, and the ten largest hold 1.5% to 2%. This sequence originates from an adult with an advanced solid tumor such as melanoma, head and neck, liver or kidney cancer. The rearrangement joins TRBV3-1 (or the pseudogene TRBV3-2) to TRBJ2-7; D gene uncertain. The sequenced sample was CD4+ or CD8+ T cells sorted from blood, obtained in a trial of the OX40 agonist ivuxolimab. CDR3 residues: CASYEQYF. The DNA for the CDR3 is TGTGCCAGTTACGAGCAGTACTTC.